The sequence of this T cell receptor beta chain was determined in a study of blood T cell repertoires in COVID-19. The wider study: Acute-phase and convalescent COVID-19 samples originated in the United States, Italy and Spain.

The J segment lost 4 bases and the V segment lost 0 bases, leaving 6 bases of the junction unmatched. This CDR3 is built from 15 residues. Per the germline V gene, CDR1 is SGHRS and CDR2 is YFSETQ. Only in-frame clones appear in the TCRdb table, and some are missing; sequencing was by immunoSEQ multiplex PCR. The data show a few hundred thousand clones, 89% seen once. This TCR was sampled from a woman in her thirties or forties who had recovered from COVID-19. The sequenced sample consisted of peripheral blood. The rearrangement joins TRBV5-1 to TRBJ1-2; 7 bases map to TRBD1. In nucleotides, the CDR3 is TGCGCCAGCAGCTTGGATACAGGGGAGTTCTATGGCTACACCTTC. Amino acid sequence: CASSLDTGEFYGYTF.